Shown below are 23 T cell receptor beta chains from a single sample sequenced in a study of molecular identifiers for immune sequencing clone quantification. Using its own MiXCR run on the PCR reads, TCRdb lists one record per CDR3 protein. This sample carries 250,000 to 400,000 distinct CDR3 sequences, about a fifth of them seen once, and the ten largest clones take under 0.95%. The sample consisted of naive CD8+ T cells from blood, with Jurkat cell RNA spiked in. Subset specified: FACS-sorted CD8+CD4-CCR7+CD45RA+ naive T cells. Receptor source: a human donor in good health. Some libraries in this study had Jurkat cell RNA spiked in.

There are many counts of this clonotype. The chain combines TRBV29-1 with TRBJ1-2; TRBD1 agrees at 9 bases. The CDR3 has 14 amino acids. Germline assignment: CDR1 SQVTM and CDR2 ANQGSEA. V shed 6 bases, J shed 4 bases, and the junction held 9 bases outside the gene matches. CDR3 residues: CSVTTGGSGYGYTF. In nucleotides, the CDR3 is TGCAGCGTCACGACAGGGGGTTCAGGCTATGGCTACACCTTC.

In its sample, this clonotype was seen many times. V is TRBV6-5 and J is TRBJ2-7; TRBD2 agrees at 8 bases. The length of the CDR3 is 13 residues. Germline V CDR1 and CDR2: MNHEY, SVGAGI. Trimming took 7 bases from V and 5 from J; bases not matched to a gene: 7. The CDR3 here is CASTPGRGNEQYF. Written as DNA, the CDR3 is TGTGCCAGCACCCCCGGGAGGGGTAACGAGCAGTACTTC.

This clonotype was detected many times. The chain joins TRBV5-1 to TRBJ2-7; weak D call: TRBD1 (6 bases). Germline V gene lookup returns CDR1 SGHRS and CDR2 YFSETQ. The CDR3 totals 15 residues. V shed 0 bases and J shed 4 bases, with 14 bases lying between them. The CDR3, as DNA: TGCGCCAGCAGCTTGGAGCCAGGGGTATCGTACGAGCAGTACTTC. It codes for CASSLEPGVSYEQYF.

This clonotype was seen many times. The chain combines TRBV12-3 or TRBV12-4 with TRBJ1-5, with 7 bases that match TRBD1. V lost 11 bases and J lost 7; bases outside the gene matches: 14. The CDR3 length is 14 residues. The CDR3 sequence is CAVGSTGVKQPQHF. CDR3 nucleotides: TGTGCCGTTGGCTCCACAGGGGTGAAACAGCCCCAGCATTTT.

This clonotype was recorded a few times. The chain recombines TRBV9 with TRBJ1-3, with D unresolved. CDR3 size: 15 residues. Trimming took 0 bases from V and 0 from J, leaving 7 bases between them. Germline V gene lookup returns CDR1 SGDLS and CDR2 YYNGEE. The CDR3 DNA sequence: TGTGCCAGCAGCGTAGTAGCGGACTCTGGAAACACCATATATTTT. It specifies CASSVVADSGNTIYF.

As regards this clonotype: Possible read error: a much larger clone is one base away. This chain uses TRBV9 with TRBJ2-6; D is uncertain. Germline CDR1 is SGDLS and CDR2 is YYNGEE. This CDR3 region has 15 residues. CDR3 residues: CASSVGNTGVNVLTF. CDR3 nucleotide sequence: TGTGCCAGCAGCGTAGGCAATACTGGGGTCAACGTCCTGACTTTC.

Points on this clonotype: A much larger clone is a single base away; this may be a read error. J is TRBJ2-5 and V is TRBV28; TRBD1 matches at 7 bases. V dropped 8 bases and J dropped 4; count of bases not matched to a gene: 10. Per the germline V gene, CDR1 is MDHEN and CDR2 is SYDVKM. The CDR3 spans 14 residues. For the CDR3, the DNA is TGTGCCAGCCGACAGGGACCCGCCGCAGAGACCCAGTACTTC. Translation: CASRQGPAAETQYF.

This clonotype came up many times. This chain connects TRBV2 to TRBJ2-3; TRBD1 might be the D (6 bases). The CDR3 is made up of 16 amino acids. CDR1 is SNHLY, CDR2 FYNNEI, per germline. Trimming cost V 2 bases and J 2 bases, with 14 bases left between them. The CDR3 sequence: CASSEMIQGSTDTQYF. The CDR3 DNA sequence: TGTGCCAGCAGTGAAATGATACAGGGTTCCACAGATACGCAGTATTTT.

This clonotype was detected once. Since a much larger clone is just one base distant, this may be a read error. V usage is TRBV5-3 and J usage is TRBJ1-3; no clear D. TRBV5-3 is an ORF for which the function is uncertain. The CDR3 is 15 residues long. The CDR3 sequence is CASSFSPEPGDTIYF. DNA for the CDR3: TGTGCCAGCAGCTTCAGTCCAGAGCCCGGAGACACCATATATTTT.

V is TRBV2 and J is TRBJ2-7, with D perhaps TRBD1 (6 bases). V was shortened by 6 bases and J by 2 bases, with 29 bases between the two germline ends. The CDR3 runs 19 residues. Germline V CDR1 and CDR2: SNHLY, FYNNEI. The CDR3 reads CASREYTGQGIVKAYEQYF. CDR3 nucleotide sequence: TGTGCCAGCAGGGAGTACACGGGACAAGGGATCGTTAAGGCCTACGAGCAGTACTTC.

This clonotype was detected once. The rearrangement uses TRBV29-1 and TRBJ2-3, with 14 positions matching TRBD2. The CDR3 covers 16 residues. Unmatched junction bases numbered 8, after V lost 4 bases and J lost 5 bases. Germline V gene sequence: CDR1 SQVTM, CDR2 ANQGSEA. CDR3 residues: CSVVEGLAGAGDTQYF. Written as DNA, the CDR3 is TGCAGCGTTGTAGAGGGACTAGCGGGAGCCGGAGATACGCAGTATTTT.

This clonotype was seen at least ten times. The gene calls are TRBV2 and TRBJ2-1; tentatively, D is TRBD2 (6 bases). The CDR3 runs 14 residues. V was trimmed by 5 bases and J by 7 bases, leaving 15 bases between them. Per the germline V gene, CDR1 is SNHLY and CDR2 is FYNNEI. CDR3 protein: CASSYRTGANEQFF. CDR3 DNA: TGTGCCAGCAGTTATAGGACGGGAGCAAATGAGCAGTTCTTC.

This clonotype was observed a few times. It is likely a read error, because the conserved phenylalanine at the end of the CDR3 is missing. V gene TRBV4-1 combines with J gene TRBJ1-2; possible D gene TRBD1, 6 bases. CDR1 and CDR2 from the germline V gene are MGHRA and YSYEKL. The CDR3 runs 16 residues. V was cut by 5 bases and J by 0 bases, with 16 bases left in between. Written as DNA, the CDR3 is TGCGCCAGCAGCTCACTAGCCGGGACAACTAACTATGGCTACACCTCC. It specifies CASSSLAGTTNYGYTS.

Ten or more counts support this clonotype. The rearrangement links TRBV4-3 to TRBJ2-2; no definite D call. The germline V gene has CDR1 LGHNA and CDR2 YSLEER. V lost 0 bases, J lost 3 bases, and 8 bases lay in between. The CDR3 length is 15 residues. CDR3 in amino acids: CASSQDGPHTGELFF. CDR3 coding DNA: TGCGCCAGCAGCCAAGATGGGCCCCACACCGGGGAGCTGTTTTTT.

This clonotype was observed a few times. The chain couples TRBV27 to TRBJ2-7, with D perhaps matching TRBD1 or TRBD2 (6 bases each). The CDR3 has 13 residues. CDR1 and CDR2 from the germline V gene are MNHEY and SMNVEV (reference sequence). Trimming stripped 4 bases from V and 4 bases from J, with 11 bases between. Here the CDR3 reads CASSWGARYEQYF. CDR3 sequence (DNA): TGTGCCAGCAGTTGGGGGGCGCGTTACGAGCAGTACTTC.

Turning to this clonotype: Being one base from a much bigger clone, this may be a read error. The J gene is TRBJ2-7, the V gene TRBV7-6; D unresolved. The CDR3 is made up of 15 amino acids. The V gene's germline CDR1 is SGHVS and CDR2 FNYEAQ. The germline V and J ends were trimmed by 0 bases and 4 bases, with 13 bases remaining between them. CDR3 sequence: CASSLAFSRMYEQYF. The CDR3 DNA reads TGTGCCAGCAGCTTAGCGTTTAGCAGGATGTACGAGCAGTACTTC.

This clonotype showed up many times. V and J are TRBV7-2 and TRBJ2-7; TRBD1 aligns across 7 bases. Losses at the gene ends were 2 bases for V and 9 bases for J; bases not matched to a gene: 16. Germline V gene sequence: CDR1 SGHTA, CDR2 FQGNSA. CDR3 length equals 16 residues. DNA for the CDR3: TGTGCCAGCAGCTTAATTTTAGGGGGCACACCCAAGGTGCAGTACTTC. Translating gives CASSLILGGTPKVQYF.

The chain carries TRBV27 and TRBJ2-7, with 8 bases identical to TRBD2. The CDR3 spans 15 residues. V lost 0 bases to trimming and J lost 3 bases; unmatched junction nucleotides: 4. Germline values: CDR1 MNHEY, CDR2 SMNVEV (reference sequence). The CDR3 loop reads CASSLSASGGYEQYF. The CDR3 bases are TGTGCCAGCAGTTTATCGGCGAGCGGGGGCTACGAGCAGTACTTC.

As regards this clonotype: One end of the junction does not line up with germline, which may come from a read error. The chain uses TRBV30 and TRBJ1-4; TRBD1 might be the D (5 bases). The CDR3 contains 14 residues. The germline gives CDR1 GTSNPN, CDR2 SVGIG (reference sequence). The CDR3 DNA reads TGTGCCTCAAACCGCGGGGGTTCGAATGAAAAACCGTTTTTT. It translates to CASNRGGSNEKPFF.

The chain is built from TRBV19 and TRBJ2-3; 11 bases are shared with TRBD1. The CDR3 sequence is 15 residues long. Germline lookup yields CDR1 LNHDA and CDR2 SQIVND (reference sequence). V lost 10 bases and J lost 5; bases outside the gene matches: 11. This CDR3 is CATSPGQGAEDTQYF. DNA of the CDR3: TGTGCCACGAGCCCCGGACAGGGGGCGGAAGATACGCAGTATTTT.

The chain is built from TRBV6-2 or TRBV6-3 and TRBJ1-6, with 7 bases lining up with TRBD1. Losses at the gene ends were 6 bases for V and 7 bases for J; bases not matched to a gene: 9. This CDR3 is built from 15 residues. CDR1 and CDR2 (germline): MNHEY, SVGEGT. CDR3 bases: TGTGCCAGCAGGGCCATCCGGGACAGAAATTCACCCCTCCACTTT. It is translated as CASRAIRDRNSPLHF.

V usage is TRBV9 and J usage is TRBJ2-3; D possibly matches TRBD1 or TRBD2 (6 bases each). Trimming stripped 1 base from V and 4 bases from J, with 13 bases between. This CDR3 comprises 15 residues. Germline V lookup: CDR1 SGDLS, CDR2 YYNGEE. The CDR3 DNA reads TGTGCCAGCAGCGTACGGGGGCACGGGGCAGATACGCAGTATTTT. This gives the protein CASSVRGHGADTQYF.

This clonotype was found many times. The rearrangement uses TRBV7-9 and TRBJ1-1, with TRBD1 identical over 10 bases. This CDR3 comprises 16 residues. Germline-derived CDR1 and CDR2 are SEHNR and FQNEAQ (reference sequence). The trim removed 3 bases at V and 2 bases at J, leaving 6 bases unmatched. DNA for the CDR3: TGTGCCAGCAGCTTCTCCGGGACAGGGGCCAACACTGAAGCTTTCTTT. Its protein product is CASSFSGTGANTEAFF. The complete variable domain, with remaining parts taken from reference TRBV7-9 and TRBJ1-1, reads DTGVSQNPRHKITKRGQNVTFRCDPISEHNRLYWYRQTLGQGPEFLTYFQNEAQLEKSRLLSDRFSAERPKGSFSTLEIQRTEQGDSAMYLCASSFSGTGANTEAFFGQGTRLTVV.